A selection of T cell receptor beta chains follows, all from one sample in a study of blood T cell repertoires in COVID-19. Repertoires were generated with immunoSEQ multiplex PCR, while TCRdb's copy carries only in-frame clones and drops some. Of tens of thousands of clones listed, roughly 84% are singletons. Sequencing input: peripheral blood. These receptor sequences come from a man between 60 and 75 years old with COVID-19, enrolled during active disease. CDR3s include the opening cysteine and the closing phenylalanine or tryptophan. A D gene is named only where the DNA matches it firmly. Not every row has a clone size; where given, it reads once, few, many or a size class.

clone_size j_call v_call d_call cdr3_aa cdr3_nt
NA TRBJ2-6 TRBV19 TRBD1 CASSGTASGANVLTF TGTGCCAGTAGCGGGACAGCCTCTGGGGCCAACGTCCTGACTTTC
NA TRBJ2-7 TRBV6-5 NA CASSYAAEITYEQYF TGTGCCAGCAGTTACGCGGCGGAGATTACCTACGAGCAGTACTTC
NA TRBJ2-1 TRBV29-1 NA CSVTGTLNEQFF TGCAGCGTGACAGGGACTCTCAATGAGCAGTTCTTC
NA TRBJ2-2 TRBV3-1/TRBV3-2 NA CASSQDQGPGELFF TGTGCCAGCAGCCAAGACCAGGGGCCCGGGGAGCTGTTTTTT
NA TRBJ1-2 TRBV11-1 NA CASRGDGYGYTF TGTGCCAGCAGAGGAGATGGCTATGGCTACACCTTC
NA TRBJ1-2 TRBV24-1 TRBD1 CATSDPGTGNYGYTF TGTGCCACCAGTGATCCCGGGACAGGGAACTATGGCTACACCTTC
NA TRBJ2-5 TRBV10-1 NA CASSPQQGTGETQYF TGCGCCAGCAGCCCGCAGCAGGGAACGGGAGAGACCCAGTACTTC
NA TRBJ2-5 TRBV29-1 TRBD1 CSALTGQETQYF TGCAGCGCCTTGACAGGGCAAGAGACCCAGTACTTC
once TRBJ1-5 TRBV5-5 NA CASSLEGSDQPQHF TGTGCCAGCAGCTTGGAGGGGTCCGATCAGCCCCAGCATTTT
NA TRBJ2-7 TRBV18 NA CASSPRTGSEQYF TGTGCCAGCTCACCTAGGACGGGGTCCGAGCAGTACTTC
NA TRBJ2-5 TRBV28 NA CASSFELIGGKAKETQYF TGTGCCAGCAGTTTTGAATTGATAGGGGGAAAAGCAAAAGAGACCCAGTACTTC
NA TRBJ2-7 TRBV24-1 NA CATSDADRGGLNEQYF TGTGCCACCAGTGATGCGGACAGAGGTGGGTTGAACGAGCAGTACTTC
NA TRBJ2-3 TRBV18 NA CASSGGVPALLDTQYF TGTGCCAGCTCAGGGGGCGTCCCAGCTCTCCTCGATACGCAGTATTTT
NA TRBJ2-7 TRBV19 TRBD1 CASTPKPRATGSVDEQYF TGTGCCAGTACCCCCAAACCACGCGCGACAGGGAGCGTCGACGAGCAGTACTTC
NA TRBJ1-5 TRBV12-3/TRBV12-4 NA CASSSGRRPQHF TGTGCCAGCAGCTCGGGGAGACGGCCCCAGCATTTT
NA TRBJ2-7 TRBV2 NA CASSTLGAIYEQYF TGTGCCAGCAGTACCTTGGGGGCGATTTACGAGCAGTACTTC
NA TRBJ1-5 TRBV20-1 TRBD1 CSASRSDRDNQPQHF TGCAGTGCTAGTAGGAGCGACAGGGATAATCAGCCCCAGCATTTT
NA TRBJ2-3 TRBV5-1 TRBD2 CASSPGWEGGTDTQYF TGCGCCAGCAGCCCTGGTTGGGAGGGTGGCACAGATACGCAGTATTTT
NA TRBJ2-7 TRBV30 NA CAWSSIYDRSSYEQYF TGTGCCTGGAGTAGTATATACGACAGGAGCTCCTACGAGCAGTACTTC
NA TRBJ1-1 TRBV11-2 NA CASSLREDTEAFF TGTGCCAGCAGCTTACGGGAGGACACTGAAGCTTTCTTT
once TRBJ1-2 TRBV28 TRBD1 CASSLGQGAFGYTF TGTGCCAGCAGTTTAGGACAGGGGGCGTTTGGCTACACCTTC
NA TRBJ2-7 TRBV30 NA CAWTSSQGYEQYF TGTGCCTGGACATCCAGCCAGGGTTACGAGCAGTACTTC
NA TRBJ1-1 TRBV10-1 NA CASSETNREGTEAFF TGCGCCAGCAGCGAAACAAACAGGGAGGGCACTGAAGCTTTCTTT
few TRBJ2-7 TRBV19 NA CASSMGPTGGSYEQYF TGTGCCAGTAGTATGGGACCTACCGGGGGATCCTACGAGCAGTACTTC
NA TRBJ2-7 TRBV11-2 TRBD1 CASSSGTGIDYEQYF TGTGCCAGCAGCTCCGGGACAGGGATAGACTACGAGCAGTACTTC
NA TRBJ1-5 TRBV7-2 NA CASSLGAARPQHF TGTGCCAGCAGCTTGGGAGCTGCTCGGCCCCAGCATTTT
NA TRBJ2-3 TRBV24-1 NA CATSEWTGESTDTQYF TGTGCCACCAGTGAGTGGACGGGGGAAAGCACAGATACGCAGTATTTT